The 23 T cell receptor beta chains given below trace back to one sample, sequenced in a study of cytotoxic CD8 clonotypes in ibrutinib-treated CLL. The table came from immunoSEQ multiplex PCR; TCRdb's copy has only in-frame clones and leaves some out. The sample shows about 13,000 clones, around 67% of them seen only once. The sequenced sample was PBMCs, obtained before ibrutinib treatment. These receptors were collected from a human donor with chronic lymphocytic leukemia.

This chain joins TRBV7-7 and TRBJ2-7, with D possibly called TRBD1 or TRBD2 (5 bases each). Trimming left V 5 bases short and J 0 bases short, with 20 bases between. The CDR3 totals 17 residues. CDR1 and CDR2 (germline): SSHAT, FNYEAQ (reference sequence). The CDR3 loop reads CASSVSRGRAYSYEQYF. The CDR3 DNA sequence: TGTGCCAGCAGCGTCTCGAGGGGCAGAGCATACTCCTACGAGCAGTACTTC.

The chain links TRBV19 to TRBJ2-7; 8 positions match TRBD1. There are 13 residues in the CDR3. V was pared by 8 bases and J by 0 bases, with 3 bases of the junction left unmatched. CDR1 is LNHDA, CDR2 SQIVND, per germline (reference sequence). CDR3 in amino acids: CASRRGPSYEQYF. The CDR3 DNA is TGTGCCAGTCGCAGGGGGCCCTCCTACGAGCAGTACTTC.

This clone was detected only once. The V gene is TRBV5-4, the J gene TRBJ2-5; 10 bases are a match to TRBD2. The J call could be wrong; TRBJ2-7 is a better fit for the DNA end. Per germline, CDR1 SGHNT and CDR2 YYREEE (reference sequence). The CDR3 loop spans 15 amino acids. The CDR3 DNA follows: TGTGCCAGCAGCGCGCGGACTAGCGGTACCTACGAGCAGTACTTC. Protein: CASSARTSGTYEQYF.

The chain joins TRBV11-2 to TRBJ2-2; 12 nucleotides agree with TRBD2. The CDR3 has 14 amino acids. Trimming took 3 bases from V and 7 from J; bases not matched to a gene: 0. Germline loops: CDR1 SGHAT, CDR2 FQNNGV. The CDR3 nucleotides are TGTGCCAGCAGCTTGACTAGCGGGAGCGGGGAGCTGTTTTTT. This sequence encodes CASSLTSGSGELFF.

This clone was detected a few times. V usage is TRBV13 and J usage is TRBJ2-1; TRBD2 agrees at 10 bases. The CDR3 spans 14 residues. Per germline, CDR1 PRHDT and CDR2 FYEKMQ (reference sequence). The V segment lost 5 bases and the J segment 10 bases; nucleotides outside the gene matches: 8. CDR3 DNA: TGTGCCAGCAGCCCGCTAGCGGGAGAAGGGGAGCAGTTCTTC. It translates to CASSPLAGEGEQFF.

Written as DNA, the CDR3 is TGTGCCAGCAGCCCCGCGGGGCAGAGGGCTTTCTTT. This encodes CASSPAGQRAFF. V and J are TRBV14 and TRBJ1-1; possible D gene TRBD1, 5 bases. Germline values: CDR1 SGHDN, CDR2 FVKESK. The CDR3 contains 12 residues. V lost 4 bases, J lost 11 bases, and 14 bases lay in between.

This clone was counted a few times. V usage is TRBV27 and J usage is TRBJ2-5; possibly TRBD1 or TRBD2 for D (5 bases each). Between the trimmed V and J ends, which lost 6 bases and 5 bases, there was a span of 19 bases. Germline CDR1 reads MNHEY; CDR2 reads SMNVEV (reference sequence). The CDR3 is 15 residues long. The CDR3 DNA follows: TGTGCCAGCAGCCAGCAGTGGGGGTGGGGGGAGACCCAGTACTTC. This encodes CASSQQWGWGETQYF.

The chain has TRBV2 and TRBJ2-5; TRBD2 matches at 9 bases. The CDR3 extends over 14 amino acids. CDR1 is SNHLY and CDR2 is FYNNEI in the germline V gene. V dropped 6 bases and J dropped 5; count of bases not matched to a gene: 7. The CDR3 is CASSPGTSWETQYF. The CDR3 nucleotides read TGTGCCAGCAGCCCCGGGACTAGCTGGGAGACCCAGTACTTC. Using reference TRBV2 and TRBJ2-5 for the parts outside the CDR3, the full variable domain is EPEVTQTPSHQVTQMGQEVILRCVPISNHLYFYWYRQILGQKVEFLVSFYNNEISEKSEIFDDQFSVERPDGSNFTLKIRSTKLEDSAMYFCASSPGTSWETQYFGPGTRLLVL.

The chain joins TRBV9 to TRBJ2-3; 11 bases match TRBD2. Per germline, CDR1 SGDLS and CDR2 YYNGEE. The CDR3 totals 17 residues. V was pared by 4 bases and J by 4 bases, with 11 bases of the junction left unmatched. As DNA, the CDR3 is TGTGCCAGCAGCCCCGTAGCGGGAGGGCCCGGGGCAGATACGCAGTATTTT. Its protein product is CASSPVAGGPGADTQYF.

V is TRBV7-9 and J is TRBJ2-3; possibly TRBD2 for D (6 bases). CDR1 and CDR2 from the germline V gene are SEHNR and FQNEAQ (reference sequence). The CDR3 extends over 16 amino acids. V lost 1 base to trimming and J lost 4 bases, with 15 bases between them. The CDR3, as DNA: TGTGCCAGCAGCTTAGGAGACTCCCGGAGGGCAGATACGCAGTATTTT. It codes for CASSLGDSRRADTQYF. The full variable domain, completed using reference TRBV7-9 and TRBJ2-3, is DTGVSQNPRHKITKRGQNVTFRCDPISEHNRLYWYRQTLGQGPEFLTYFQNEAQLEKSRLLSDRFSAERPKGSFSTLEIQRTEQGDSAMYLCASSLGDSRRADTQYFGPGTRLTVL.

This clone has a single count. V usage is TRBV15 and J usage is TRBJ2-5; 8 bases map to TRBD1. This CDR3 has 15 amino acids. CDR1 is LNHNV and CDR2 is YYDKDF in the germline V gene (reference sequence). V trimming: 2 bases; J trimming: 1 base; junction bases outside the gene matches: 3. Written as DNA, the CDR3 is TGTGCCACCAGCAGACCGACAGGGGCCCAAGAGACCCAGTACTTC. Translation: CATSRPTGAQETQYF.

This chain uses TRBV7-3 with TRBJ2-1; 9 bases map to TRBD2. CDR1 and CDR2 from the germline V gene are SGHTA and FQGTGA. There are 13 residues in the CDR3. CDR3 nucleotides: TGTCCAACCCCCGGACTAGCGACGAATGAGCAGTTCTTC. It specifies CPTPGLATNEQFF.

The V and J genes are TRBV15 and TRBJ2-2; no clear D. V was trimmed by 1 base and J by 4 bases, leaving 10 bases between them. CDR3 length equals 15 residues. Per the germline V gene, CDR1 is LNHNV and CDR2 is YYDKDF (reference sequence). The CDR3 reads CATSRGGAPTGELFF. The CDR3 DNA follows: TGTGCCACCAGCAGAGGTGGAGCGCCCACCGGGGAGCTGTTTTTT.

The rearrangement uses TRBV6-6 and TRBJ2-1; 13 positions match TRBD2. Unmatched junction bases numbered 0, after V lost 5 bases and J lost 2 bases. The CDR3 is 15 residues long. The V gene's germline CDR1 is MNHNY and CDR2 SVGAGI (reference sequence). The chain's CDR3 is CASSGLAGAYNEQFF. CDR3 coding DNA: TGTGCCAGCAGTGGACTAGCGGGGGCCTACAATGAGCAGTTCTTC.

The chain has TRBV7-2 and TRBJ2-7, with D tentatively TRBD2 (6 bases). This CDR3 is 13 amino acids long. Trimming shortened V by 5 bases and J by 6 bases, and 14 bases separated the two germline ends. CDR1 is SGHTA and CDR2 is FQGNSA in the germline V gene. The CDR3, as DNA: TGTGCCAGCAGCCAAGACCTGGGACTCGAGCAGTACTTC. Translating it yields CASSQDLGLEQYF.

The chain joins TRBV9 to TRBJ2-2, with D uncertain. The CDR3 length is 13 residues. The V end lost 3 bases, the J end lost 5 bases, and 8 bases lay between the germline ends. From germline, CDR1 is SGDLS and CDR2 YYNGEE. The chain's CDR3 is CASSATETGELFF. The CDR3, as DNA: TGTGCCAGCAGCGCCACAGAGACCGGGGAGCTGTTTTTT.

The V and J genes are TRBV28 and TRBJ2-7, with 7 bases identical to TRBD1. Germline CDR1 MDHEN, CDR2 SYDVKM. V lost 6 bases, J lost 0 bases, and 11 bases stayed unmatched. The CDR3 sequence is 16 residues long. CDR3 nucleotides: TGTGCCAGCAGCCAACCCAACAGGGGACGCTCCTACGAGCAGTACTTC. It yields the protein CASSQPNRGRSYEQYF.

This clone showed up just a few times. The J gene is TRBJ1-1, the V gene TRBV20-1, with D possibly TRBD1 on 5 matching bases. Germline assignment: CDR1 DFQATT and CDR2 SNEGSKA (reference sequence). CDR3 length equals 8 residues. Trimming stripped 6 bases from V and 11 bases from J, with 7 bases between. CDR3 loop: CSARGAFF. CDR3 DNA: TGCAGTGCCCGGGGGGCTTTCTTT.

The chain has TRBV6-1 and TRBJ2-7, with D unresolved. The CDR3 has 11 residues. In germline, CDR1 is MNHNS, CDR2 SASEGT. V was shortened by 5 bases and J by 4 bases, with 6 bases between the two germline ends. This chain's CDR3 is CASSSHYEQYF. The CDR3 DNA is TGTGCCAGCAGTTCCCATTACGAGCAGTACTTC.

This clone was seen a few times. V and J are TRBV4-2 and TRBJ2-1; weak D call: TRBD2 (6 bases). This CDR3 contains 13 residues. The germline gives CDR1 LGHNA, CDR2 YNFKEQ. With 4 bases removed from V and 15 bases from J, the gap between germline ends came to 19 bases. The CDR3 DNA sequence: TGTGCCAGCAGCCTTCTGCGGGGCGTGGGTTTGTTCTTC. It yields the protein CASSLLRGVGLFF.

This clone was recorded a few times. The CDR3 coding sequence is TGTGCCAGCAGCTTATCCAGGGGAGACACTGAAGCTTTCTTT. It is translated as CASSLSRGDTEAFF. V is TRBV7-9 and J is TRBJ1-1, with D possibly being TRBD1 (6 bases). Between the trimmed V and J ends, which lost 2 bases and 3 bases, there was a span of 10 bases. This CDR3 comprises 14 residues. Germline V gives CDR1 SEHNR, CDR2 FQNEAQ (reference sequence).

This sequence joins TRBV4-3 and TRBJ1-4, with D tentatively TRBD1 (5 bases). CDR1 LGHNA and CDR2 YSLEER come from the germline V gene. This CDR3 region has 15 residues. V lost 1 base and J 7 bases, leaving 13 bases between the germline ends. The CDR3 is CASSQGGGTGEKLFF. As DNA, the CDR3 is TGCGCCAGCAGCCAAGGCGGCGGGACTGGTGAAAAACTGTTTTTT.

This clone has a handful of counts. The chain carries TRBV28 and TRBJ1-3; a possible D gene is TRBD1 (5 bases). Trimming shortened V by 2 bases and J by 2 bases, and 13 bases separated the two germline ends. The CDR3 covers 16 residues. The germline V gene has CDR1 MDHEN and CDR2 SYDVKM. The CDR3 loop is CASSLGPGGTGNTIYF. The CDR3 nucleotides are TGTGCCAGCAGTTTAGGGCCCGGGGGAACTGGAAACACCATATATTTT.